This TCR beta chain is drawn from a study of early T cells in non-severe SARS-CoV-2 infection. For the study at large: Chains stayed unpaired after sequencing of bulk RNA from unsorted whole blood.

Study findings and constraints: In VDJdb matching, anti-spike CD8 responses were favored while private and CD4 specificities went missing.

Germline CDR1 is SGHTA and CDR2 is FQGNSA. Trimming took off 4 bases at V and 2 bases at J, with 15 bases between the two ends. This CDR3 spans 15 amino acids. Comment on this clonotype: The antigen is not known.

Molecules of cDNA were individually given unique molecular identifiers that were attached to them. Each CDR3 protein gets one entry after TCRdb re-called the 5' RACE reads with MiXCR. Of about 49,000 distinct CDR3 sequences listed, less than 7.5% are singletons. This sequence originates from an adult who was a healthcare worker with PCR-confirmed SARS-CoV-2 infection or an uninfected control (not recorded which). The chain recombines TRBV7-2 with TRBJ2-7; D is tentatively TRBD1 or TRBD2 (7 bases each). This sample comprised whole blood, obtained at baseline. The CDR3 reads CASSWRQGGTYEQYF. DNA of the CDR3: TGTGCCAGCAGCTGGAGACAGGGAGGGACCTACGAGCAGTACTTC. The full variable domain, with the rest looked up from reference TRBV7-2 and TRBJ2-7, is GAGVSQSPSNKVTEKGKDVELRCDPISGHTALYWYRQSLGQGLEFLIYFQGNSAPDKSGLPSDRFSAERTGGSVSTLTIQRTQQEDSAVYLCASSWRQGGTYEQYFGPGTRLTVT.